In this sample, the clone carrying this T cell receptor beta chain turned up a few times. Its antigen is undetermined. For TCRbeta, the library was prepared with unique molecular identifiers. TCRdb reprocessed the PCR reads via MiXCR and lists one record per CDR3 protein. The top ten hold roughly 27% of the sample, which has about 980,000 distinct CDR3 sequences, 25% to 30% seen once. This entry comes from a study of T-cell reconstitution after alpha-beta-depleted transplantation in children. The study's findings and limits: At one year after transplant, newly produced T cells mostly accounted for T-cell counts and diversity. After transplant, high TCRbeta diversity at day 60 in some patients arose from surviving recipient T cells and thymic progenitors.

The sample consisted of PBMCs, mostly from graft donor cells, taken 360 days after TCRalphabeta/CD19-depleted stem cell transplant. The TCR sequence derives from a boy under three years old who had a stem cell transplant for SCID, so the T cells may come from the graft donor.

CDR3 in DNA: TGTGCCAGCAGTTTCGCAGGGAGTAAGTACGAGCAGTACTTC. It translates to CASSFAGSKYEQYF. The rearrangement joins TRBV27 to TRBJ2-7; tentatively, D is TRBD1 or TRBD2 (5 bases each). CDR3 length: 14 residues. The germline V and J ends were trimmed by 3 bases and 4 bases, with 13 bases remaining between them. Germline-derived CDR1 and CDR2 are MNHEY and SMNVEV (reference sequence).